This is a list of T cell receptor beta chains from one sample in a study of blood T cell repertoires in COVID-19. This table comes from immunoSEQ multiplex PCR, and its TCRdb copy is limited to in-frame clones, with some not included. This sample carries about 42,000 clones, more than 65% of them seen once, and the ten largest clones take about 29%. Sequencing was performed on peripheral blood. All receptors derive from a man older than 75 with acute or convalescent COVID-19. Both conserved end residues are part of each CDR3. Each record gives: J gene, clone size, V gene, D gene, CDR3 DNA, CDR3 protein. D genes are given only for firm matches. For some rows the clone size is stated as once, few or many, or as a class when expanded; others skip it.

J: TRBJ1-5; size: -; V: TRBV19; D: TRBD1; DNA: TGTGCCAGTCGCGAAATCGGGACAGGGGGCTTCAATCAGCCCCAGCATTTT; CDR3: CASREIGTGGFNQPQHF
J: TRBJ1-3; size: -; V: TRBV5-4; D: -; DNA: TGTGCCAGCAGCTTGGGCAGGGCCTCTGGAAACACCATATATTTT; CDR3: CASSLGRASGNTIYF
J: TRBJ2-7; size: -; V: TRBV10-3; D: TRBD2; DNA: TGTGCCATCAGTGGAAGCGGGGTCTCCTACGAGCAGTACTTC; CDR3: CAISGSGVSYEQYF
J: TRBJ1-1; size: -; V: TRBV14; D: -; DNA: TGTGCCAGCAGCCAAGATAAGGGGGCTGAAGCTTTCTTT; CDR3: CASSQDKGAEAFF
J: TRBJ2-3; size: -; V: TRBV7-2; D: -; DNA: TGTGCCAGCAGCTTAATGGGACTCAGCACAGATACGCAGTATTTT; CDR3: CASSLMGLSTDTQYF
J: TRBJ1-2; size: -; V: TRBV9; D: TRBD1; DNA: TGTGCCAGCAGCGTAGCTTTACAGGGGCAGGGTGGCTACACCTTC; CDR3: CASSVALQGQGGYTF
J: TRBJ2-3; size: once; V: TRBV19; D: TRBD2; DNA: TGTGCCAGTAGTCTCCGACTAGCGGGGGGGCCTGCAGATACGCAGTATTTT; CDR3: CASSLRLAGGPADTQYF
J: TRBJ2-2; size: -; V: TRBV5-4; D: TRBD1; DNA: TGTGCCAGCAGCCCGAGGGGACAGGGGTGGACCGGGGAGCTGTTTTTT; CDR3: CASSPRGQGWTGELFF
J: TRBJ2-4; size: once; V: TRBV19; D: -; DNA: TGTGCCAGTAGTGTCACCGGGACTCCTGTAGCCAAAAACATTCAGTACTTC; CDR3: CASSVTGTPVAKNIQYF
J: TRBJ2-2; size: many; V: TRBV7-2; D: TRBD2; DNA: TGTGCCAGCAGCTTAACGGGAGGGATCACCGGGGAGCTGTTTTTT; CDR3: CASSLTGGITGELFF
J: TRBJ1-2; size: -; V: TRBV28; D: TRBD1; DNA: TGTGCCAGCAGTTCGGGGACAGGGGGGACCTATGGCTACACCTTC; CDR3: CASSSGTGGTYGYTF
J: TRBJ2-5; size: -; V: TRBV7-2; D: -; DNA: TGTGCCAGCAGCTTAGAGCCCCTCGGGACCCAGTACTTC; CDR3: CASSLEPLGTQYF
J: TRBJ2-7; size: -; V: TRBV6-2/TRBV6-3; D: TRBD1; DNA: TGTGCCAGCAGCCCATTGGGACAGGGAATAGGGGAGCAGTACTTC; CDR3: CASSPLGQGIGEQYF
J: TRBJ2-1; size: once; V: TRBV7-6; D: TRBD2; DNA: TGTGCCAGCAGCCCCACTAGCGGGAGGGCCTACAATAAGCAGTTCTTC; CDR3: CASSPTSGRAYNKQFF
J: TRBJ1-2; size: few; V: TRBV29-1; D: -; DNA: TGCAGCGTTGTGGGAGCCTATGGCTACACCTTC; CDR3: CSVVGAYGYTF
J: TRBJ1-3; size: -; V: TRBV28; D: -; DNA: TGTGCCAGCAGTCCCCCTCGCTCTGGAAACACCATATATTTT; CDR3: CASSPPRSGNTIYF
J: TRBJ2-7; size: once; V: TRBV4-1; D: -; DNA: TGCGCCAGCAGCCAAGGCACTTTACAGGGAGGGGAGTACTTC; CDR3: CASSQGTLQGGEYF
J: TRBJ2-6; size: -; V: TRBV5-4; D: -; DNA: TGTGCCAGCAGCTCCTACAGGACTGGGGCCAACGTCCTGACTTTC; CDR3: CASSSYRTGANVLTF
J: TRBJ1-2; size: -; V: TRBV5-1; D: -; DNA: TGCGCCAGCAGCTTGAACAGACAAAACTATGGCTACACCTTC; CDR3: CASSLNRQNYGYTF
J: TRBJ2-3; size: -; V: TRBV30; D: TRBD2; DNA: TGTGCCTGGATCCAGCGGGGGGCCTATCCAGATACGCAGTATTTT; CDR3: CAWIQRGAYPDTQYF
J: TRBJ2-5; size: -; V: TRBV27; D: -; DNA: TGTGCCAGCAGTCGGGGAGCGGGCCAAGAGACCCAGTACTTC; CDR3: CASSRGAGQETQYF
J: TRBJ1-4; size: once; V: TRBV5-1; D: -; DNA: TGCGCCAGCAGCTTGGGACAAACAAACCCAAATGAAAAACTGTTTTTT; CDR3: CASSLGQTNPNEKLFF
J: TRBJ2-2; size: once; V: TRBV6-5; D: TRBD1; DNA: TGTGCCTCCATTAAGGGACAGATTAACACCGGGGAGCTGTTTTTT; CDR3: CASIKGQINTGELFF
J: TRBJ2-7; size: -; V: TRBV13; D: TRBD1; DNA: TGTGCCAGCAGCTTGCCTCCGGGACAGGGGTCAAACGAGCAGTACTTC; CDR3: CASSLPPGQGSNEQYF
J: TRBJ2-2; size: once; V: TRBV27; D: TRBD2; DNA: TGTGCCAGCAGACTAGCGGGGAACACCGGGGAGCTGTTTTTT; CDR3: CASRLAGNTGELFF
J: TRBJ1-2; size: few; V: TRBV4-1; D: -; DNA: TGCGCCAGCAGCCAAGAGGGGCATAACTATGGCTACACCTTC; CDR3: CASSQEGHNYGYTF
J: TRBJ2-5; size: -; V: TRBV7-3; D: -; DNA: TGTGCCAGCAGCTCCGGGGGTGGGTTTGAGACCCAGTACTTC; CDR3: CASSSGGGFETQYF
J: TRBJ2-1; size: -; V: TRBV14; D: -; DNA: TGTGCCAGCAGCCAATGGGACACCTACAATGAGCAGTTCTTC; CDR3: CASSQWDTYNEQFF
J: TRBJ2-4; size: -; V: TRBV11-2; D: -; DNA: TGTGCCAGCAGACGAAGCTACAGGGACCTAGCCAAAAACATTCAGTACTTC; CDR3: CASRRSYRDLAKNIQYF
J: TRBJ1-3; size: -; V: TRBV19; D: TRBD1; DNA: TGTGCCAGTATCGGACAGGGAGTAGCCTCTGGAAACACCATATATTTT; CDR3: CASIGQGVASGNTIYF
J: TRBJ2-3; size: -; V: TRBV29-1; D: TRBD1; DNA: TGCAGCGTACGGACAGGGACAACTAGCACAGATACGCAGTATTTT; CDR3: CSVRTGTTSTDTQYF
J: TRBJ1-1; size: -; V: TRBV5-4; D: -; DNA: TGTGCCAGCAGCTTGGGGGGCGGGAACACTGAAGCTTTCTTT; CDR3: CASSLGGGNTEAFF
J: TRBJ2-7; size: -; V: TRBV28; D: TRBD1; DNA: TGTGCCAGCAGGTCGGACAGGGGTCGGAGCTACGAGCAGTACTTC; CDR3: CASRSDRGRSYEQYF
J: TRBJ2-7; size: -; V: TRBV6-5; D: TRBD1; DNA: TGTGCCAGCAGTTCCAGCGGACAGGGCATGAACGAGCAGTACTTC; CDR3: CASSSSGQGMNEQYF
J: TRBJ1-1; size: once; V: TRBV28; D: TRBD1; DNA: TGTGCCAGCAGAAATGGACAGGGGAACACTGAAGCTTTCTTT; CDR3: CASRNGQGNTEAFF
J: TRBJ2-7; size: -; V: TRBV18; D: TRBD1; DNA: TGTGCCAGCTCACGACTCCGGGACAGTTCCTACGAGCAGTACTTC; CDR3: CASSRLRDSSYEQYF
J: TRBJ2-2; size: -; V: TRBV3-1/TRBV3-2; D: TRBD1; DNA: TGTGCCAGCAGCCAATACGGGACAGGGTTAAACACCGGGGAGCTGTTTTTT; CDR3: CASSQYGTGLNTGELFF
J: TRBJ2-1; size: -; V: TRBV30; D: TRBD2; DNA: TGTGCCTGGAGTGGACTAGCGGGTCGCCGCAATGAGCAGTTCTTC; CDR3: CAWSGLAGRRNEQFF
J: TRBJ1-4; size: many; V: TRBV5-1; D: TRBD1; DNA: TGCGCCAGCAGCTCCACCGGGACAGGGTCTGAAAAACTGTTTTTT; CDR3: CASSSTGTGSEKLFF
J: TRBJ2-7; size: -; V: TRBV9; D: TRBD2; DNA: TGTGCCAGCAGCGTAGCCCCCCTAGCGGGAGACTACGAGCAGTACTTC; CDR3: CASSVAPLAGDYEQYF
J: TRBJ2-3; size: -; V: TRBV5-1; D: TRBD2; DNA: TGCGCCAGCAGCGATGGACTAGCGGGAGGACGGAGAGATACGCAGTATTTT; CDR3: CASSDGLAGGRRDTQYF
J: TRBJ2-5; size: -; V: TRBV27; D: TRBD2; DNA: TGTGCCAGCAGACGACTAGCGGGAGACTTTATAGAGACCCAGTACTTC; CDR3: CASRRLAGDFIETQYF
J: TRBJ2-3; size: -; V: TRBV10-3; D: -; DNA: TGTGCCATCAGTGAGGAGAGAGATACGCAGTATTTT; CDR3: CAISEERDTQYF
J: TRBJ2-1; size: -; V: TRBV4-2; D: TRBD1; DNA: TGTGCCAGCAGCCTTAGGGAGGGACAGGGATACAATGAGCAGTTCTTC; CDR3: CASSLREGQGYNEQFF
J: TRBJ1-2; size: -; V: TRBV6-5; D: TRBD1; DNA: TGTGCCATCCAAACAGGGGACGTTAACTATGGCTACACCTTC; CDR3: CAIQTGDVNYGYTF
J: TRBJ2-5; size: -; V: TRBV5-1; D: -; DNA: TGCGCCAGCGGGTTCTCGGGTCAAGAGACCCAGTACTTC; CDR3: CASGFSGQETQYF
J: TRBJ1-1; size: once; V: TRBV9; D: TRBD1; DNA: TGTGCCAGCAGCGCGGTACAGGGGTCATGGAATACTGAAGCTTTCTTT; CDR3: CASSAVQGSWNTEAFF
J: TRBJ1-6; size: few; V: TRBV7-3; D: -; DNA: TGTGCCAGCAGCCTTACAGGGTCCTATAATTCACCCCTCCACTTT; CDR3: CASSLTGSYNSPLHF
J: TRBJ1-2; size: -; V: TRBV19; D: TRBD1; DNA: TGTGCCAGTAGTATGGGGGACAGGTTAATCAGTAACTATGGCTACACCTTC; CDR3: CASSMGDRLISNYGYTF
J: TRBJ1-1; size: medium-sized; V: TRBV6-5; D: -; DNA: TGTGCCAGCAGACAGGCCCTTCGAACTGAAGCTTTCTTT; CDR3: CASRQALRTEAFF
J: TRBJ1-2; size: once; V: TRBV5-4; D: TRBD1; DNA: TGTGCCAGCAGCTTTTTGGGACAGGGGGACTATGGCTACACCTTC; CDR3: CASSFLGQGDYGYTF
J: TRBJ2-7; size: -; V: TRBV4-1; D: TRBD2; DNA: TGCGCCAGCAGCCAAGGACTAGCGGGGGGGTACTACGAGCAGTACTTC; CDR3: CASSQGLAGGYYEQYF
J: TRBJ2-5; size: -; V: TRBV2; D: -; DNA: TGTGCCAGCAGTGAAGGGCCGTACCAAGAGACCCAGTACTTC; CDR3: CASSEGPYQETQYF
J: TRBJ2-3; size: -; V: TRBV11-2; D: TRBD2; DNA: TGTGCCAGCAGCTTGAGACTAGCGGGGGGTCAAACAGATACGCAGTATTTT; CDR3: CASSLRLAGGQTDTQYF
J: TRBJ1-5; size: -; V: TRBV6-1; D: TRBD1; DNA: TGTGCCAGCAGTGACTTGACAGGGGATAGCAATCAGCCCCAGCATTTT; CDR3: CASSDLTGDSNQPQHF
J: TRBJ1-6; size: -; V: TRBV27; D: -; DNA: TGTGCCAGCAGTTTGACGTGGAGCTCCTATAATTCACCCCTCCACTTT; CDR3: CASSLTWSSYNSPLHF
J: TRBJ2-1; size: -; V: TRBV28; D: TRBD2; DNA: TGTGCCAGCAGTCTGCGGACTAGCGGGCAGTTCTTC; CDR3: CASSLRTSGQFF
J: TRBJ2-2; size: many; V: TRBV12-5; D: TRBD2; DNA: TGTGCTAGTGGTTTGGTCCTGGACGGGAGGTCGAACACCGGGGAGCTGTTTTTT; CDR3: CASGLVLDGRSNTGELFF
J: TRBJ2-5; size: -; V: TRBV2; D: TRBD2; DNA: TGTGCCAGCAGACGGGGGGGAGAGACCCAGTACTTC; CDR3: CASRRGGETQYF
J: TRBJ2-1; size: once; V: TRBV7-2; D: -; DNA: TGTGCCAGCAGCTTAGGGGGGGGCGTTTCCTACAATGAGCAGTTCTTC; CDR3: CASSLGGGVSYNEQFF